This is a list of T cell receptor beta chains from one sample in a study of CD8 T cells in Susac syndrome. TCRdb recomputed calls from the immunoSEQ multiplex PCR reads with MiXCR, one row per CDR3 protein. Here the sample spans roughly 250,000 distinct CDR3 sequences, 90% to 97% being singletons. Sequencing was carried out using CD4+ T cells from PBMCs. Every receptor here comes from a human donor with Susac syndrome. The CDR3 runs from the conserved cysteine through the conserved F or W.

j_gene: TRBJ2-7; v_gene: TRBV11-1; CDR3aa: CASSFIGTGSHEQYF
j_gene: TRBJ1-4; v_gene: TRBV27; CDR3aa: CASRRASSGKEKLFF
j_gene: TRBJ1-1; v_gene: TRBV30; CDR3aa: CAWSGGFSEAFF
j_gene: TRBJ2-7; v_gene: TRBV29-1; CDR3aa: CSVGQGTYEQYF
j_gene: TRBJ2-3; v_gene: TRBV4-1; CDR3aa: CASSTPASGRTDTQYF
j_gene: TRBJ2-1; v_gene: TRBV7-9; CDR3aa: CASSLVFEQFF
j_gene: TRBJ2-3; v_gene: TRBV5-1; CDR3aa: CASSSRLADLGDTQYF
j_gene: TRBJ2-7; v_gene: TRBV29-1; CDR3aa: CSGQLRGPEGEQYF
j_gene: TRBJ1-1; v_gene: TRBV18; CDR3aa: CASSPIREVDTEAFF
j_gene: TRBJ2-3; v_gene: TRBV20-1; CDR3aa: CSARPAGYSTDTQYF
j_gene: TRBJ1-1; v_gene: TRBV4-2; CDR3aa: CASSQVGRRNTEAFF
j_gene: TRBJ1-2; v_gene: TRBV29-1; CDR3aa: CSVVGLESGGDNYGYTF
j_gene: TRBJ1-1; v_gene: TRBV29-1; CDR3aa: CSVERRANTEAFF
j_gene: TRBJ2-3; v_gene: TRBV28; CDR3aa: CASSFSSSTDTQYF
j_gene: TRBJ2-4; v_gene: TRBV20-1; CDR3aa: CSASDDGDIQYF
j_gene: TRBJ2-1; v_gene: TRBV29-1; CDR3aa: CSPRTEHNEQFF
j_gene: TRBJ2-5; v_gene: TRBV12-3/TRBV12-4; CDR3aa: CASSLEAGLGETQYF
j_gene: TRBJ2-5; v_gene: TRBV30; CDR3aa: CAWSPGLQETQYF
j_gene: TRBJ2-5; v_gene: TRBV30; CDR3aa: CAWSVLAALGTLGQETQYF
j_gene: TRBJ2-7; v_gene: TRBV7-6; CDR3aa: CASSLEGQGRDEQYF
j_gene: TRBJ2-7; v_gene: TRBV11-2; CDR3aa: CASSGGRGGGYEQYF
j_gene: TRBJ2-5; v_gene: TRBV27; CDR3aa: CASSWTSGRETQYF
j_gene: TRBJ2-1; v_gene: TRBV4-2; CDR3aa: CASSPRLAGVDNEQFF
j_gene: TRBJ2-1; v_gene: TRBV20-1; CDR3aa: CSALWPGSSYNEQFF
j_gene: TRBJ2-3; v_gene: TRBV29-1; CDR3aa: CSVSRGNGITDTQYF
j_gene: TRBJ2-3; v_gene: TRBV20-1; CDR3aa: CSARLGLAGRGLADTQYF